This entry concerns a single T cell receptor beta chain. What it recognizes is unknown. This entry comes from a study of T cells in tuberculosis. V lost 3 bases, J lost 5 bases, and 10 bases lay in between. The germline V gene encodes CDR1 MRHNA and CDR2 SNTAGT. There are 14 residues in the CDR3. TCRdb's table, derived via immunoSEQ multiplex PCR, lists solely in-frame clones and lacks some. The table shows 30,000 or so clones, with almost 90% occurring only once. The study's findings and limits: Smaller alpha distances in active tuberculosis partly reflected shorter CDR3-alpha lengths. GMM-specific TCRs were nearer to active tuberculosis alpha repertoires, suggesting expansion.

The receptor was isolated from a donor aged 5 to 30 with latent tuberculosis or without tuberculosis infection. The V and J genes are TRBV6-4 and TRBJ2-2; the D gene is possibly TRBD2 (6 bases). Material: PBMCs. The CDR3 loop is CASSEASETGELFF. Written as DNA, the CDR3 is TGTGCCAGCAGTGAGGCTAGCGAGACCGGGGAGCTGTTTTTT.